One sample yielded the 25 T cell receptor beta chains listed below, sequenced in a study of blood T cell repertoires in COVID-19. Libraries were prepared by immunoSEQ multiplex PCR; TCRdb keeps only in-frame clonotypes and omits some of them. The sample lists approximately 140,000 clones; less than 85% were seen once. Source material: peripheral blood. These receptor sequences come from a woman over 75 with acute or convalescent COVID-19.

There are a few counts of this clone. The chain links TRBV2 to TRBJ2-1; TRBD2 matches at 11 bases. J lost 5 bases, V lost 5 bases, and 11 bases had no gene match. Looked up from germline, CDR1 is SNHLY and CDR2 is FYNNEI. CDR3 length: 17 amino acids. Here the CDR3 reads CASSRDGLAGLDNEQFF. As DNA, the CDR3 is TGTGCCAGCAGTCGAGATGGACTAGCGGGCCTAGACAATGAGCAGTTCTTC. Based on the CDR3 plus reference TRBV2 and TRBJ2-1, the full variable domain is EPEVTQTPSHQVTQMGQEVILRCVPISNHLYFYWYRQILGQKVEFLVSFYNNEISEKSEIFDDQFSVERPDGSNFTLKIRSTKLEDSAMYFCASSRDGLAGLDNEQFFGPGTRLTVL.

J is TRBJ2-7 and V is TRBV5-5; tentatively, D is TRBD1 (6 bases). From germline, CDR1 is SGHKS and CDR2 YYEKEE (reference sequence). V was pared by 5 bases and J by 3 bases, with 12 bases between. The CDR3 sequence is 13 residues long. This CDR3 is CASRKDSLYEQYF. The CDR3 DNA sequence: TGTGCCAGCAGAAAGGACAGTCTCTACGAGCAGTACTTC.

J is TRBJ1-5 and V is TRBV18, with 7 bases that match TRBD1. This CDR3 is built from 14 residues. The trim removed 8 bases at V and 2 bases at J, leaving 6 bases unmatched. Germline CDR1 KGHSH, CDR2 LQKENI. CDR3 nucleotides: TGTGCCAGCAACGAGCAGGGGGGCAATCAGCCCCAGCATTTT. Translation gives CASNEQGGNQPQHF.

This clone has more than one count but fewer than ten. The genes are TRBV7-2 and TRBJ2-7, with 7 bases that match TRBD2. The CDR3 spans 16 residues. Losses at the gene ends were 5 bases for V and 2 bases for J; bases not matched to a gene: 12. The V gene's germline CDR1 is SGHTA and CDR2 FQGNSA. CDR3 nucleotide sequence: TGTGCCAGCAGCCCGCGGGGTAGCGGGTTTCCCTACGAGCAGTACTTC. Its translation is CASSPRGSGFPYEQYF.

The chain combines TRBV4-3 with TRBJ2-1; maybe TRBD2 (6 bases). CDR3 length: 16 amino acids. The germline V and J ends were trimmed by 4 bases and 5 bases, with 18 bases remaining between them. Germline CDR1 reads LGHNA; CDR2 reads YSLEER. CDR3 DNA sequence: TGCGCCAGCAGCCTCGCACCGGGACTCATAGACAATGAGCAGTTCTTC. Translated, it gives CASSLAPGLIDNEQFF.

J is TRBJ2-7 and V is TRBV7-8; maybe TRBD1 (5 bases). The germline gives CDR1 SGHVS, CDR2 FQNEAQ. The CDR3 has 14 amino acids. V was cut by 1 base and J by 0 bases, with 7 bases left in between. In nucleotides, the CDR3 is TGTGCCAGCAGCTTAGTGACAGCCTCCTACGAGCAGTACTTC. Translation gives CASSLVTASYEQYF.

In the case of this clone: This may stem from a read error, because a much larger clone lies one nucleotide away. The chain couples TRBV6-6 to TRBJ1-1; D is perhaps TRBD1 (6 bases). V was cut by 2 bases and J by 3 bases, with 7 bases left in between. This CDR3 is built from 13 residues. CDR1 and CDR2 (germline): MNHNY, SVGAGI (reference sequence). In DNA form, the CDR3 reads TGTGCCAGCAGTTACAACAGGGACACTGAAGCTTTCTTT. Protein: CASSYNRDTEAFF.

This clone occurred once. The chain couples TRBV30 to TRBJ1-2; no reliable D call. The germline gives CDR1 GTSNPN, CDR2 SVGIG (reference sequence). CDR3 length: 16 residues. V lost 0 bases and J lost 0, with 14 bases in between. The CDR3 nucleotides read TGTGCCTGGAGTGTACAAGGTACGCGGTCTAACTATGGCTACACCTTC. It translates to CAWSVQGTRSNYGYTF.

This clone was seen a handful of times. V and J are TRBV20-1 and TRBJ2-1, with 12 positions matching TRBD2. CDR3 length: 15 amino acids. With 3 bases clipped from V and 6 bases from J, the junction kept 6 bases outside the gene matches. Germline V gives CDR1 DFQATT, CDR2 SNEGSKA (reference sequence). CDR3 coding DNA: TGCAGTGCTAGTTGGGCTAGCGGGAGGGCCAATGAGCAGTTCTTC. This sequence encodes CSASWASGRANEQFF.

The chain combines TRBV11-2 with TRBJ2-3; D unclear. CDR1 and CDR2 (germline): SGHAT, FQNNGV. Trimming stripped 5 bases from V and 3 bases from J, with 15 bases between. CDR3 length: 15 residues. CDR3 protein: CASSPPLPPTDTQYF. The CDR3 region has the DNA TGTGCCAGCAGCCCCCCACTTCCGCCAACAGATACGCAGTATTTT.

V is TRBV4-3 and J is TRBJ2-1; TRBD2 matches at 7 bases. Germline CDR1 reads LGHNA; CDR2 reads YSLEER. Trimming cost V 4 bases and J 8 bases; bases outside gene matches: 8. This CDR3 comprises 14 residues. CDR3 in amino acids: CASSLTGGRDEQFF. The CDR3 coding sequence is TGCGCCAGCAGCCTGACGGGGGGTAGGGATGAGCAGTTCTTC.

This chain uses TRBV2 with TRBJ1-1; D may be TRBD1 (6 bases). The CDR3 sequence is 15 residues long. From germline, CDR1 is SNHLY and CDR2 FYNNEI. Trimming removed 6 bases from V and 4 bases from J, with 18 bases in between. CDR3 loop: CASSRSQGSGTEAFF. In nucleotides, the CDR3 is TGTGCCAGCAGCAGATCCCAGGGGAGCGGCACTGAAGCTTTCTTT.

The CDR3 region is CSATGRQNIYGYTF. The DNA of the CDR3 is TGCAGCGCCACGGGCCGACAGAACATCTATGGCTACACCTTC. This chain links TRBV29-1 with TRBJ1-2; tentative D call: TRBD1 (5 bases). This CDR3 has 14 residues. Germline assignment: CDR1 SQVTM and CDR2 ANQGSEA. The ends were cut back, 7 bases at V and 4 bases at J, with 19 bases in the middle.

This chain joins TRBV5-1 and TRBJ1-6, with 7 bases identical to TRBD1. Per germline, CDR1 SGHRS and CDR2 YFSETQ. V lost 1 base to trimming and J lost 10 bases; unmatched junction nucleotides: 8. This CDR3 is built from 15 residues. The DNA of the CDR3 is TGCGCCAGCAGCTTGATAACGGGACAGCTCTCACCCCTCCACTTT. Its translation is CASSLITGQLSPLHF.

J is TRBJ1-1 and V is TRBV6-5; possibly TRBD1 for D (5 bases). Trimming took 4 bases from V and 4 from J, leaving 16 bases between them. The germline gives CDR1 MNHEY, CDR2 SVGAGI. CDR3 length equals 15 residues. The CDR3 protein is CASSSPMGGSTEAFF. In nucleotides, the CDR3 is TGTGCCAGCAGTTCCCCCATGGGGGGTAGCACTGAAGCTTTCTTT.

J is TRBJ1-4 and V is TRBV12-5, with TRBD1 identical over 7 bases. The V and J ends lost 2 bases and 6 bases, in that order; junction bases with no gene match: 6. The germline gives CDR1 LGHNT, CDR2 FRNRAP. This CDR3 is built from 15 residues. The DNA of the CDR3 is TGTGCTAGTGGTTTGTCGATAGGACAGGATGAAAAACTGTTTTTT. It is translated as CASGLSIGQDEKLFF.

The gene calls are TRBV30 and TRBJ1-2, with 7 bases that match TRBD1. The germline V gene has CDR1 GTSNPN and CDR2 SVGIG (reference sequence). Trimming cost V 6 bases and J 5 bases; bases outside gene matches: 18. The CDR3 is made up of 16 amino acids. The CDR3 spells CACRNPWQGGPYGYTF. Here the CDR3 DNA reads TGTGCCTGCCGAAACCCCTGGCAGGGGGGACCTTATGGCTACACCTTC.

V and J are TRBV7-2 and TRBJ2-3; weak D call: TRBD2 (5 bases). Trimming left V 1 base short and J 1 base short, with 12 bases between. The CDR3 extends over 16 amino acids. The germline V gene has CDR1 SGHTA and CDR2 FQGNSA. For the CDR3, the DNA is TGTGCCAGCAGCTTAGGGTTTCTAGCAGGCACAGATACGCAGTATTTT. Protein: CASSLGFLAGTDTQYF. Based on the CDR3 plus reference TRBV7-2 and TRBJ2-3, the full variable domain is GAGVSQSPSNKVTEKGKDVELRCDPISGHTALYWYRQSLGQGLEFLIYFQGNSAPDKSGLPSDRFSAERTGGSVSTLTIQRTQQEDSAVYLCASSLGFLAGTDTQYFGPGTRLTVL.

The CDR3 DNA reads TGTGCCAGCAGGAAACAGGGAACCCGCTCCTACAATGAGCAGTTCTTC. Its protein product is CASRKQGTRSYNEQFF. The chain employs TRBV7-2 and TRBJ2-1; D might be TRBD1 (6 bases). Per germline, CDR1 SGHTA and CDR2 FQGNSA. This CDR3 is 16 amino acids long. The V gene lost 6 bases and the J gene lost 0 bases, with 15 bases spanning the gap.

Only one count was recorded for this clone. The chain is built from TRBV18 and TRBJ1-2, with D perhaps TRBD1 (6 bases). From germline, CDR1 is KGHSH and CDR2 LQKENI. The CDR3 runs to 13 residues. Trimming removed 3 bases at V and 4 bases at J, with 9 bases between. The CDR3 region is CASSPDSGYGYTF. Here the CDR3 DNA reads TGTGCCAGCTCACCGGACAGTGGCTATGGCTACACCTTC.

V is TRBV6-2 or TRBV6-3 and J is TRBJ1-5; TRBD1 matches at 7 bases. The CDR3 is made up of 16 amino acids. The ends lost 2 bases at V and 1 base at J; junction bases unmatched: 5. Germline loops: CDR1 MNHEY, CDR2 SVGEGT. The CDR3 loop is CASSYGTVGSNQPQHF. The CDR3 DNA reads TGTGCCAGCAGTTACGGGACAGTCGGGAGCAATCAGCCCCAGCATTTT.

The chain links TRBV27 to TRBJ1-2; 9 nucleotides match TRBD1. V dropped 7 bases and J dropped 4; count of bases not matched to a gene: 4. Germline loops: CDR1 MNHEY, CDR2 SMNVEV (reference sequence). This CDR3 is 13 amino acids long. The CDR3, as DNA: TGTGCCAGCACCCTGGGACAGGGCTATGGCTACACCTTC. Its protein is CASTLGQGYGYTF.

The chain joins TRBV19 to TRBJ2-7; possibly TRBD1 for D (6 bases). Germline V CDR1 and CDR2: LNHDA, SQIVND (reference sequence). This CDR3 spans 14 amino acids. The V and J ends lost 0 bases and 8 bases respectively, with 14 bases between them. CDR3 nucleotide sequence: TGTGCCAGTAGTATAGATATAGGAGGACAGAAGCAGTACTTC. This sequence encodes CASSIDIGGQKQYF.

This clone counts as medium-sized. This specimen includes other DNA sequences encoding the same CDR3. This chain joins TRBV10-2 and TRBJ2-1, with TRBD2 matching over 11 bases. CDR3 length equals 16 residues. After removal of 6 bases from V and 6 bases from J, the junction contained 10 bases not matched to a gene. In germline, CDR1 is WSHSY, CDR2 SAAADI. DNA for the CDR3: TGCGCCAGCAGCCCGACTAGCGGGGTTAGTGGCAATGAGCAGTTCTTC. Translation: CASSPTSGVSGNEQFF.

The chain uses TRBV14 and TRBJ1-2; D not certain. Germline V gene sequence: CDR1 SGHDN, CDR2 FVKESK. The CDR3 spans 14 residues. The V end was cut by 4 bases, the J end by 6 bases, with 15 bases between. CDR3 residues: CASSPSRGVHGYTF. Written as DNA, the CDR3 is TGTGCCAGCAGCCCAAGTCGTGGAGTCCATGGCTACACCTTC.